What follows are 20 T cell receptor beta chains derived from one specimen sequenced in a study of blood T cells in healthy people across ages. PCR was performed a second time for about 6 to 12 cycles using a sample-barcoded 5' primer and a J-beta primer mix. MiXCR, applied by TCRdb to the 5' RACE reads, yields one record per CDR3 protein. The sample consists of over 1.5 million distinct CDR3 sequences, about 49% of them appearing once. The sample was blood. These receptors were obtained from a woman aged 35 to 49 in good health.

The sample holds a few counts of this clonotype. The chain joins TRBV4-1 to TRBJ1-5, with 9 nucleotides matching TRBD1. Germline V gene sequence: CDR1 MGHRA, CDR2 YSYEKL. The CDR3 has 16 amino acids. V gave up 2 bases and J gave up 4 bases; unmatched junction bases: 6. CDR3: CASSQIGTGRNQPQHF. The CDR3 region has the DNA TGCGCCAGCAGCCAAATCGGGACAGGGAGGAATCAGCCCCAGCATTTT.

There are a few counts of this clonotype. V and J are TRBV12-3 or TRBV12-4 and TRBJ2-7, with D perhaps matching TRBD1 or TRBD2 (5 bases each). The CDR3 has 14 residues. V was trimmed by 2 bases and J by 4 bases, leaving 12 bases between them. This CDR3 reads CASSLQGVGYEQYF. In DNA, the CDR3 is TGTGCCAGCAGTTTACAGGGAGTCGGTTACGAGCAGTACTTC.

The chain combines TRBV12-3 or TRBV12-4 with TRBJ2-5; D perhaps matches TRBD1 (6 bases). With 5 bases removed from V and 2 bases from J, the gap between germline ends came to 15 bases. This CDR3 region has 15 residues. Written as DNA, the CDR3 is TGTGCCAGCAGTACCTGGGGGCTGAGGCAAGAGACCCAGTACTTC. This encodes CASSTWGLRQETQYF.

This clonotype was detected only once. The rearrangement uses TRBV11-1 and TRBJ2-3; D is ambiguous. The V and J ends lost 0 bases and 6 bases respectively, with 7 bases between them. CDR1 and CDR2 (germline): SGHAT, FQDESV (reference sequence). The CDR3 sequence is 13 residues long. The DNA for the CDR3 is TGTGCCAGCAGCTTAGCGAACAGCGATACGCAGTATTTT. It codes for CASSLANSDTQYF.

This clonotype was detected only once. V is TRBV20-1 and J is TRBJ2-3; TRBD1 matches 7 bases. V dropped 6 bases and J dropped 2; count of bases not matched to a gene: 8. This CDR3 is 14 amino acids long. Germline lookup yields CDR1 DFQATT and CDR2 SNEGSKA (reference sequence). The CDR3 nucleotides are TGCAGTGCCGTTACAGGGACAGCCACAGATACGCAGTATTTT. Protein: CSAVTGTATDTQYF.

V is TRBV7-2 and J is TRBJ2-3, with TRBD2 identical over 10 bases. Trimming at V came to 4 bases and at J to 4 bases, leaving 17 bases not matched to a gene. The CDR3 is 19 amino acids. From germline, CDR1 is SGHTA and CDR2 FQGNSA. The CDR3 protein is CASSSDERGGHLLPDTQYF. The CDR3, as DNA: TGTGCCAGCAGCTCCGACGAGCGGGGGGGACACTTGCTGCCAGATACGCAGTATTTT. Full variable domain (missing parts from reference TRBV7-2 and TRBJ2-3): GAGVSQSPSNKVTEKGKDVELRCDPISGHTALYWYRQSLGQGLEFLIYFQGNSAPDKSGLPSDRFSAERTGGSVSTLTIQRTQQEDSAVYLCASSSDERGGHLLPDTQYFGPGTRLTVL.

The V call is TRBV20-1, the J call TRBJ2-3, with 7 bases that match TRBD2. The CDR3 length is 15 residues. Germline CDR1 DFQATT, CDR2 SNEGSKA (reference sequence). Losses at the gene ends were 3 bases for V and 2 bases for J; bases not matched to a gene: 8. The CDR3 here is CSASPQRGYTDTQYF. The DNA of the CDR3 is TGCAGTGCTAGTCCCCAGCGGGGTTACACAGATACGCAGTATTTT.

The CDR3 here is CASSYFRGDRAPETQFF. CDR3 nucleotides: TGTGCCAGCAGCTACTTCCGGGGGGACAGGGCCCCGGAGACCCAGTTCTTC. The rearrangement uses TRBV7-2 and TRBJ2-1, with 9 nucleotides matching TRBD1. Germline CDR1 and CDR2: SGHTA and FQGNSA. J gave up 13 bases and V 4 bases, and 20 bases lay outside the gene matches. There are 17 residues in the CDR3.

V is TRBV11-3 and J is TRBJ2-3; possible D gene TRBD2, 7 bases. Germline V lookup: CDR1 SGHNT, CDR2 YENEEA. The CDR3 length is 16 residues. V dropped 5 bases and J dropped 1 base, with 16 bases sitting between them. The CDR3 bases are TGTGCCAGCAGCGCCCGACAGGCGGGAGGCACAGATACGCAGTATTTT. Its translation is CASSARQAGGTDTQYF.

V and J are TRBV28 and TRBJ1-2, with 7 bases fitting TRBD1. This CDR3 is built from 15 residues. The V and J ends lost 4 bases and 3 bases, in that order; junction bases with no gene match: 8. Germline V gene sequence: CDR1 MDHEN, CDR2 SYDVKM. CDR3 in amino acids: CASSSRGQRYYGYTF. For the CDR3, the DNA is TGTGCCAGCAGTTCGAGGGGACAGCGGTACTATGGCTACACCTTC.

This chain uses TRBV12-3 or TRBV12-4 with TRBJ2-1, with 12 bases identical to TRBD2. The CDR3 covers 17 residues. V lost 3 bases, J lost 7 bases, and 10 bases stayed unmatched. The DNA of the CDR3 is TGTGCCAGCAGTTTGCGCCTAGCGGGGGGGCCGCGGAATGAGCAGTTCTTC. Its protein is CASSLRLAGGPRNEQFF.

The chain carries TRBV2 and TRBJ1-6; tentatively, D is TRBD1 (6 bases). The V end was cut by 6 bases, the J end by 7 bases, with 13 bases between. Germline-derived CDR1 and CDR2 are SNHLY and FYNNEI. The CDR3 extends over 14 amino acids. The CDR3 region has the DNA TGTGCCAGCAGGGGACAATTTCACAATTCACCCCTCCACTTT. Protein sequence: CASRGQFHNSPLHF. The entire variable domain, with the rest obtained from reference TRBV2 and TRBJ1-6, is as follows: EPEVTQTPSHQVTQMGQEVILRCVPISNHLYFYWYRQILGQKVEFLVSFYNNEISEKSEIFDDQFSVERPDGSNFTLKIRSTKLEDSAMYFCASRGQFHNSPLHFGNGTRLTVT.

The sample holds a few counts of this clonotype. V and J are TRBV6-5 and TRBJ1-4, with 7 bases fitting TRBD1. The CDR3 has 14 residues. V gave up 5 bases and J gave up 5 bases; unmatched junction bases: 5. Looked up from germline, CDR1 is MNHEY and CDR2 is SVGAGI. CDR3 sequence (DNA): TGTGCCAGCAGTCTACAGGGACAGAATGAAAAACTGTTTTTT. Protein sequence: CASSLQGQNEKLFF.

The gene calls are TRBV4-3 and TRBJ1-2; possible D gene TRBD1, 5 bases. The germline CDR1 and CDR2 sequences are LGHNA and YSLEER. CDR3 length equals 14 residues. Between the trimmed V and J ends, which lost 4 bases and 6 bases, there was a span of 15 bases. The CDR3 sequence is CASSPGGGVHGYTF. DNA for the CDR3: TGCGCCAGCAGCCCCGGCGGGGGTGTTCATGGCTACACCTTC.

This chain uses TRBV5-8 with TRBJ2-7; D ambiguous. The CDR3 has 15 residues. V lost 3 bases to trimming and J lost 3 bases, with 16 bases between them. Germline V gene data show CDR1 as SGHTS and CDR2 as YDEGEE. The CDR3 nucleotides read TGTGCCAGCAGCTATGTGTATGGAGAGAACTACGAGCAGTACTTC. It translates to CASSYVYGENYEQYF.

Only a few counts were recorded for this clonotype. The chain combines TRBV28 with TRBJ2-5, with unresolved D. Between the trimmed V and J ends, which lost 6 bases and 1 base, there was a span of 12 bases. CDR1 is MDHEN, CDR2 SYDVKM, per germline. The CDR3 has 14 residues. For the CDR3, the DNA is TGTGCCAGCAGCATTACGAGAATCCAAGAGACCCAGTACTTC. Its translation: CASSITRIQETQYF.

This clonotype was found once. The CDR3 nucleotides are TGCGCCAGCAGCCAACTAAGGGGTCCGGGGACAGTGAACATTCAGTACTTC. Residues: CASSQLRGPGTVNIQYF. The chain uses TRBV4-1 and TRBJ2-4; 7 bases agree with TRBD1. V dropped 2 bases and J dropped 7; count of bases not matched to a gene: 14. The CDR3 runs 17 residues. The V gene's germline CDR1 is MGHRA and CDR2 YSYEKL.

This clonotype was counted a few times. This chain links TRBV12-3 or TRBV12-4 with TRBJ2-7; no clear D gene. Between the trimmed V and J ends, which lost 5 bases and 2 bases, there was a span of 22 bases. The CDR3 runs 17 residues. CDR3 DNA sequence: TGTGCCAGCAGTCCGCCCATGGGCCGTTTACTAACCTACGAGCAGTACTTC. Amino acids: CASSPPMGRLLTYEQYF.

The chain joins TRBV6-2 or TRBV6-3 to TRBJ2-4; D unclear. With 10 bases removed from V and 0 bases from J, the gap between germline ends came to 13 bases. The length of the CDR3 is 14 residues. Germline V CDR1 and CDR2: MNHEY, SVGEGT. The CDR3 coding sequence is TGTGCCACCAATAGGGCCCAAGCCAAAAACATTCAGTACTTC. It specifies CATNRAQAKNIQYF.

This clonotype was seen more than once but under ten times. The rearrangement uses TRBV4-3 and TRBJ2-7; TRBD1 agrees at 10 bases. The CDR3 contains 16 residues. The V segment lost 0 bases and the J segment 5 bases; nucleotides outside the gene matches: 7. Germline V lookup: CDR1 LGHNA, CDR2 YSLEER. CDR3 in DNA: TGCGCCAGCAGCCAAGATCTGGGACAGGGGTTTCACGAGCAGTACTTC. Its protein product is CASSQDLGQGFHEQYF.